This TCR beta chain is from a study of T-cell reconstitution after alpha-beta-depleted transplantation in children. Study-wide findings and caveats: Most T-cell counts and diversity one year after the transplant came from T cells that were newly produced. Expanded graft clones, several hundred of them, were reportedly the source of alpha-beta T cells about two months after transplant.

Germline CDR1 reads MNHNS; CDR2 reads SASEGT. The CDR3 totals 14 residues. Details on this clonotype: Its specificity is not known. The junction shows a germline mismatch at one end, possibly a read error.

Library preparation (for TCRbeta) was performed with unique molecular identifiers. TCRdb re-called the PCR reads through MiXCR, storing one row per CDR3 protein. Here the sample spans fewer than 500,000 distinct CDR3 sequences, 43% being singletons. The TCR was taken from a girl aged 2-9 years with aplastic anemia, due to receive a stem cell transplant. The chain joins TRBV6-1 to TRBJ2-3; TRBD1 agrees at 11 bases. Specimen: PBMCs, collected before TCRalphabeta/CD19-depleted stem cell transplant. Here the CDR3 reads CVSSGTGGPDTQYF. In nucleotides, the CDR3 is TGTGTCAGCAGTGGGACAGGGGGACCAGATACGCAGTATTTT.